The entry below gives a single T cell receptor (beta chain) sequence along with its context. There are 14 residues in the CDR3. Germline V gives CDR1 SGHTA, CDR2 FQGTGA. The V end lost 2 bases, the J end lost 3 bases, and 10 bases lay between the germline ends. Profiled with immunoSEQ multiplex PCR; TCRdb holds only in-frame clones, not every one. The sample gives approximately 73,000 clones, 84% of which show up once; approximately 9.8% is in the top ten. The data stem from a study of T cell responses to AZD1222 COVID-19 vaccine. The V and J genes are TRBV7-3 and TRBJ2-5; tentatively, D is TRBD2 (6 bases). This TCR was sampled from an adult in good health. The sequencing here drew on peripheral blood, taken on day 0 of AZD1222 vaccination. CDR3 nucleotide sequence: TGTGCCAGCAGCTTACAGGGCGGGGAAGAGACCCAGTACTTC. This gives the protein CASSLQGGEETQYF.